This is a list of T cell receptor beta chains from one sample in a study of vaccination effects on CD4 cells after COVID-19. No antigen is known for these receptors. This table comes from immunoSEQ multiplex PCR, and its TCRdb copy is limited to in-frame clones, with some not included. The sample holds around 60,000 clones, approximately 80% seen once. This sample comprised CD4+ T cells from PBMCs cultured without peptide, obtained before COVID-19 vaccination. These receptors all stem from a human donor who received a COVID-19 vaccine. The CDR3 runs from the conserved cysteine through the conserved F or W. The order of the fields is V gene, J gene, D gene, clone size, CDR3 DNA, CDR3 protein. D genes are given only for firm matches. A clone size is listed for some rows: how often the clone was seen (once, few, many), or a class if it is expanded.

TRBV6-5,TRBJ2-2,TRBD1,NA,TGTGCCAGCAGGAGGGACAGGGGTTCAGGGGAGCTGTTTTTT,CASRRDRGSGELFF
TRBV5-6,TRBJ2-3,NA,NA,TGTGCCAGCAGCTGGTCAGGGACCCCAGATACGCAGTATTTT,CASSWSGTPDTQYF
TRBV5-1,TRBJ2-5,TRBD1,NA,TGCGCCAGCAGCTTACAGGGGCCAAAAGAGACCCAGTACTTC,CASSLQGPKETQYF
TRBV6-5,TRBJ1-5,TRBD1,NA,TGTGCCAGCAGTTCAGGGACAGGTACCAATCAGCCCCAGCATTTT,CASSSGTGTNQPQHF
TRBV3-1/TRBV3-2,TRBJ1-5,NA,NA,TGTGCCAGCAGCCAGGGCGGGGGGCAGCATCAGCCCCAGCATTTT,CASSQGGGQHQPQHF
TRBV6-2/TRBV6-3,TRBJ1-2,NA,NA,TGTGCCAGCAGTTACGACAGCCGTGGGGGCTACACCTTC,CASSYDSRGGYTF
TRBV9,TRBJ1-4,NA,NA,TGTGCCAGCGCGTCAACGGCCCTGGGGGGGAAACTGTTTTTT,CASASTALGGKLFF
TRBV15,TRBJ1-1,NA,NA,TGTGCCACCAGCAGAGGGGGCAATATAAAGAACACTGAAGCTTTCTTT,CATSRGGNIKNTEAFF
TRBV12-3/TRBV12-4,TRBJ1-1,NA,NA,TGTGCCAGCAGTTGGACAGAAGACACTGAAGCTTTCTTT,CASSWTEDTEAFF
TRBV5-4,TRBJ1-4,NA,NA,TGTGCCAGCAGCTTGGCGGTAGGCACGGGCGAAAAACTGTTTTTT,CASSLAVGTGEKLFF
TRBV7-2,TRBJ1-5,TRBD1,NA,TGTGCCAGCAGCCCCCCAGAGCAGGGGGTAAGTCAGCCCCAGCATTTT,CASSPPEQGVSQPQHF
TRBV19,TRBJ2-4,NA,NA,TGTGCCAGTAGGAACGTTACACAAGCCAAAAACATTCAGTACTTC,CASRNVTQAKNIQYF
TRBV5-1,TRBJ2-2,NA,few,TGCGCCAGCAGCCATTCCGGGACACCAGGACGTGGCGGGGAGCTGTTTTTT,CASSHSGTPGRGGELFF
TRBV9,TRBJ1-5,NA,few,TGTGCCAGCAGCGTCCATAGCAATCAGCCCCAGCATTTT,CASSVHSNQPQHF
TRBV30,TRBJ1-6,TRBD1,NA,TGTGGTACTCAGGGGGGTTCCTATAATTCACCCCTCCACTTT,CGTQGGSYNSPLHF
TRBV5-1,TRBJ2-3,NA,NA,TGCGCCAGCAGCTCTGGACAGACTAGCACAGATACGCAGTATTTT,CASSSGQTSTDTQYF
TRBV24-1,TRBJ2-5,NA,NA,TGTGCCACCAGCGTTGAAAGCGGGACCCAGTACTTC,CATSVESGTQYF
TRBV29-1,TRBJ2-2,TRBD1,NA,TGCAGCGTAGGCCAGGGGGAAAAGAACACCGGGGAGCTGTTTTTT,CSVGQGEKNTGELFF
TRBV18,TRBJ1-3,NA,NA,TGTGCCAGCTCACCCATGGGCAGCTCTGGAAACACCATATATTTT,CASSPMGSSGNTIYF
TRBV7-2,TRBJ2-6,NA,NA,TGTGCCAGCAGCTCCCAACAGGTTTCTGGGGCCAACGTCCTGACTTTC,CASSSQQVSGANVLTF
TRBV28,TRBJ1-5,TRBD1,NA,TGTGCCATAGGACAGGGTAGCAATCAGCCCCAGCATTTT,CAIGQGSNQPQHF
TRBV24-1,TRBJ1-5,NA,NA,TGTGCCACCAGTGACCCTAATCAGCCCCAGCATTTT,CATSDPNQPQHF
TRBV7-2,TRBJ1-3,TRBD1,NA,TGTGCCAGCAGCGGAGGTGGACAGGCTGCTGGAAACACCATATATTTT,CASSGGGQAAGNTIYF
TRBV2,TRBJ1-5,NA,NA,TGTGCCAGCAGTGAAGAATGGTCAGGCAGCCAGCCCCAGCATTTT,CASSEEWSGSQPQHF
TRBV18,TRBJ1-1,NA,NA,TGTGCCAGCTCCAGCACCTTGGGGACTGAAGCTTTCTTT,CASSSTLGTEAFF
TRBV24-1,TRBJ2-6,NA,NA,TGTGCCACCAGTGACCCCATCTCTGGGGCCAACGTCCTGACTTTC,CATSDPISGANVLTF
TRBV9,TRBJ1-2,TRBD1,NA,TGTGCCAGCAGCGTAGACGGGACAGGCAGCTTGGGCTACACCTTC,CASSVDGTGSLGYTF
TRBV7-8,TRBJ1-2,NA,few,TGTGCCAGCAGCTTCTCCAGCCCCAATTATGGCTACACCTTC,CASSFSSPNYGYTF
TRBV28,TRBJ2-1,NA,NA,TGTGCCAGCAGTTTGGTGGGCGGCTACAATGAGCAGTTCTTC,CASSLVGGYNEQFF